The rows below give T cell receptor beta chains drawn from one sample of a study of technical replicates of blood from a handful of donors. Profiled with immunoSEQ multiplex PCR; TCRdb holds only in-frame clones, not every one. The table shows about 62,000 clones, with about 90% occurring only once. Sequenced sample: PBMCs. The source of these receptors is a human donor in good health. Some clones in this sample may be carry-over from other donors' samples. The CDR3 runs from the conserved cysteine through the conserved F or W. The D gene is left open where the match is weak. Only some rows state a clone size, as once, few, many or a class for expanded clones.

J gene: TRBJ2-7; V gene: TRBV7-9; D gene: -; clone size: -; CDR3 DNA: TGTGCCAGCAGCTTAGTTCCGGGCGAGCAGTACTTC; CDR3 protein: CASSLVPGEQYF
J gene: TRBJ1-6; V gene: TRBV6-5; D gene: TRBD1; clone size: few; CDR3 DNA: TGTGCCAGCAGTTACACTACAGGGGAGGATTCACCCCTCCACTTT; CDR3 protein: CASSYTTGEDSPLHF
J gene: TRBJ1-4; V gene: TRBV9; D gene: -; clone size: -; CDR3 DNA: TGTGCCAGCAGCCTCGGGGGGACCGCCGTTTTTACAGAAAAACTGTTTTTT; CDR3 protein: CASSLGGTAVFTEKLFF
J gene: TRBJ2-7; V gene: TRBV5-4; D gene: -; clone size: -; CDR3 DNA: TGTGCCAGCAGCCCCACCGGACAGAACTACGAGCAGTACTTC; CDR3 protein: CASSPTGQNYEQYF
J gene: TRBJ1-1; V gene: TRBV5-4; D gene: TRBD1; clone size: many; CDR3 DNA: TGTGCCAGCAGCTCCGGGACAGGGAGCAAACGGAACACTGAAGCTTTCTTT; CDR3 protein: CASSSGTGSKRNTEAFF
J gene: TRBJ2-7; V gene: TRBV21-1; D gene: -; clone size: -; CDR3 DNA: TGTGCCAGCAGCAAAGAGCGGGGGGGGGCGCCCTCCGAGCAGTACTTC; CDR3 protein: CASSKERGGAPSEQYF
J gene: TRBJ2-7; V gene: TRBV30; D gene: -; clone size: -; CDR3 DNA: TGTGCCATCCGCTTGGGACAAATCGACGAGCAGTACTTC; CDR3 protein: CAIRLGQIDEQYF
J gene: TRBJ2-3; V gene: TRBV7-3; D gene: TRBD2; clone size: -; CDR3 DNA: TGTGCCAGCAGCTTAATGGGGGGGTGGACAGATACGCAGTATTTT; CDR3 protein: CASSLMGGWTDTQYF
J gene: TRBJ2-1; V gene: TRBV4-1; D gene: -; clone size: -; CDR3 DNA: TGCGCCAGCAGCCGGGGGGATAGGGGCGCTGAGCAGTTCTTC; CDR3 protein: CASSRGDRGAEQFF
J gene: TRBJ1-2; V gene: TRBV2; D gene: TRBD1; clone size: few; CDR3 DNA: TGTGCCAGCAGTCCCCCAGGACAGGTTTATGGCTACACCTTC; CDR3 protein: CASSPPGQVYGYTF
J gene: TRBJ2-1; V gene: TRBV7-9; D gene: TRBD2; clone size: -; CDR3 DNA: TGTGCCAGTTGGGACGGGGGGGGATACAATGAGCAGTTCTTC; CDR3 protein: CASWDGGGYNEQFF
J gene: TRBJ1-2; V gene: TRBV5-1; D gene: -; clone size: -; CDR3 DNA: TGCGCCAGCAGCGATACCTGGGGGGACTACACCTTC; CDR3 protein: CASSDTWGDYTF
J gene: TRBJ2-4; V gene: TRBV20-1; D gene: TRBD1; clone size: -; CDR3 DNA: TGCAGTGCCGACAGGGAAAACATTCAGTACTTC; CDR3 protein: CSADRENIQYF
J gene: TRBJ2-7; V gene: TRBV7-9; D gene: TRBD1; clone size: -; CDR3 DNA: TGTGCCAGCAGCGGAGGGACAGGGAGGGCCGAGCAGTACTTC; CDR3 protein: CASSGGTGRAEQYF
J gene: TRBJ2-5; V gene: TRBV4-1; D gene: -; clone size: many; CDR3 DNA: TGCGCCAGCAGCCGGCGTCTTGGTGCCTCAGGGGAGACCCAGTACTTC; CDR3 protein: CASSRRLGASGETQYF
J gene: TRBJ1-2; V gene: TRBV6-5; D gene: TRBD1; clone size: -; CDR3 DNA: TGTGCCAGCACCGATAGACAGGGCAGAGACTATGGCTACACCTTC; CDR3 protein: CASTDRQGRDYGYTF
J gene: TRBJ1-1; V gene: TRBV19; D gene: -; clone size: once; CDR3 DNA: TGTGCCAGTAGTTCTTCCAAACAGGGAATAGGGAACACTGAAGCTTTCTTT; CDR3 protein: CASSSSKQGIGNTEAFF
J gene: TRBJ2-1; V gene: TRBV25-1; D gene: TRBD2; clone size: -; CDR3 DNA: TGTGCCAGCAACCTAGCGGGAGGGCGGGTTGAGGAGCAGTTCTTC; CDR3 protein: CASNLAGGRVEEQFF
J gene: TRBJ1-1; V gene: TRBV7-9; D gene: -; clone size: once; CDR3 DNA: TGTGCCAGCAGCTACAGGGCCGGGGCTTTCTTT; CDR3 protein: CASSYRAGAFF
J gene: TRBJ2-2; V gene: TRBV7-9; D gene: TRBD1; clone size: -; CDR3 DNA: TGTGCCAGCAGCTTCGTACAGGGGGCCGGGGAGCTGTTTTTT; CDR3 protein: CASSFVQGAGELFF
J gene: TRBJ2-3; V gene: TRBV23-1; D gene: -; clone size: -; CDR3 DNA: TGCGCCAGCAGTCAAGAGACAGGCCACAGCACAGATACGCAGTATTTT; CDR3 protein: CASSQETGHSTDTQYF
J gene: TRBJ1-6; V gene: TRBV7-2; D gene: TRBD1; clone size: -; CDR3 DNA: TGTGCCAGCAGCTTAGGAATGCCCGGGACAGGGAATTCACCCCTCCACTTT; CDR3 protein: CASSLGMPGTGNSPLHF
J gene: TRBJ2-3; V gene: TRBV5-1; D gene: TRBD2; clone size: once; CDR3 DNA: TGCGCCAGCAGCATCGGGGGGGCCCCAGATACGCAGTATTTT; CDR3 protein: CASSIGGAPDTQYF
J gene: TRBJ1-6; V gene: TRBV19; D gene: TRBD1; clone size: -; CDR3 DNA: TGTGCCAGTAGTATTGGGACAGCCGAATATAATTCACCCCTCCACTTT; CDR3 protein: CASSIGTAEYNSPLHF
J gene: TRBJ1-5; V gene: TRBV27; D gene: TRBD1; clone size: -; CDR3 DNA: TGTGCCAGCTCTCGACTAACCGGGACAGGGGCGAAGAACAATCAGCCCCAGCATTTT; CDR3 protein: CASSRLTGTGAKNNQPQHF
J gene: TRBJ2-4; V gene: TRBV30; D gene: TRBD2; clone size: -; CDR3 DNA: TGTGCCTGGAGTCGACTAGCGGGAGGGTTAATTCAGTACTTC; CDR3 protein: CAWSRLAGGLIQYF
J gene: TRBJ1-1; V gene: TRBV4-1; D gene: -; clone size: -; CDR3 DNA: TGCGCCAGCAGCCAAGGGTGGACCGGACAGTTAGTAGCTTTCTTT; CDR3 protein: CASSQGWTGQLVAFF
J gene: TRBJ2-1; V gene: TRBV4-1; D gene: TRBD2; clone size: few; CDR3 DNA: TGCGCCAGCAGCCCTCTAGCGGACTCCTACAATGAGCAGTTCTTC; CDR3 protein: CASSPLADSYNEQFF
J gene: TRBJ1-3; V gene: TRBV4-2; D gene: -; clone size: -; CDR3 DNA: TGTGCCAGCAGCCAAGATAGGGGAACTGGAAACACCATATATTTT; CDR3 protein: CASSQDRGTGNTIYF
J gene: TRBJ1-5; V gene: TRBV6-1; D gene: -; clone size: once; CDR3 DNA: TGTGCCAGCAGTGAAGATCAGGGTAGCAATCAGCCCCAGCATTTT; CDR3 protein: CASSEDQGSNQPQHF
J gene: TRBJ2-1; V gene: TRBV9; D gene: TRBD1; clone size: -; CDR3 DNA: TGTGCCAGCAGCGTAGCTACCGGTGGGACAGGGGAGCAGTTCTTC; CDR3 protein: CASSVATGGTGEQFF
J gene: TRBJ2-1; V gene: TRBV19; D gene: -; clone size: -; CDR3 DNA: TGTGCCAGCACCGACATCTATGCTGAGCAGTTCTTC; CDR3 protein: CASTDIYAEQFF
J gene: TRBJ2-1; V gene: TRBV10-3; D gene: TRBD2; clone size: -; CDR3 DNA: TGTGCCTCCAGCGAGCGGGAGGGCCTAGAGCAGTTCTTC; CDR3 protein: CASSEREGLEQFF
J gene: TRBJ1-3; V gene: TRBV19; D gene: -; clone size: once; CDR3 DNA: TGTGCCAGTAGGGTAGTGGGGCTCGCTGGAAACACCATATATTTT; CDR3 protein: CASRVVGLAGNTIYF
J gene: TRBJ2-3; V gene: TRBV6-1; D gene: -; clone size: -; CDR3 DNA: TGTGCCAGCAGTGAACTAGACCCAAGCACAGATACGCAGTATTTT; CDR3 protein: CASSELDPSTDTQYF
J gene: TRBJ2-7; V gene: TRBV11-1; D gene: TRBD2; clone size: -; CDR3 DNA: TGTGCCAGCAGCCCGCGGGAGGGCCTTTACGAGCAGTACTTC; CDR3 protein: CASSPREGLYEQYF
J gene: TRBJ2-7; V gene: TRBV7-9; D gene: TRBD1; clone size: -; CDR3 DNA: TGTGCCAGCAGCTCGGGACCGGGACAGGGGGCGGTCGAGCAGTACTTC; CDR3 protein: CASSSGPGQGAVEQYF
J gene: TRBJ2-3; V gene: TRBV13; D gene: -; clone size: -; CDR3 DNA: TGTGCCAGCAATGGGGGCGGCACAGATACGCAGTATTTT; CDR3 protein: CASNGGGTDTQYF
J gene: TRBJ2-1; V gene: TRBV7-2; D gene: -; clone size: once; CDR3 DNA: TGTGCCAGCAGCTTGCTGACTAGTGGGGGAGTGGCTGAGCAGTTCTTC; CDR3 protein: CASSLLTSGGVAEQFF
J gene: TRBJ2-2; V gene: TRBV7-3; D gene: TRBD2; clone size: -; CDR3 DNA: TGTGCCAGCAGCCAAGGACTAGCGGTGAACACCGGGGAGCTGTTTTTT; CDR3 protein: CASSQGLAVNTGELFF
J gene: TRBJ2-7; V gene: TRBV7-2; D gene: -; clone size: -; CDR3 DNA: TGTGCCAGCAGCCGTGAGGGTCCCTACGAGCAGTACTTC; CDR3 protein: CASSREGPYEQYF
J gene: TRBJ2-7; V gene: TRBV19; D gene: -; clone size: -; CDR3 DNA: TGTGCCAGTAAGGTCTTTTGGGGCGGCTCCTACGAGCAGTACTTC; CDR3 protein: CASKVFWGGSYEQYF
J gene: TRBJ1-5; V gene: TRBV5-1; D gene: -; clone size: once; CDR3 DNA: TGCGCCAGCAGCTTGTCAGGGTACAATCAGCCCCAGCATTTT; CDR3 protein: CASSLSGYNQPQHF
J gene: TRBJ2-6; V gene: TRBV12-5; D gene: -; clone size: -; CDR3 DNA: TGTGCTAGTGGTGGGCCCTCTGGGGCCAACGTCCTGACTTTC; CDR3 protein: CASGGPSGANVLTF
J gene: TRBJ2-2; V gene: TRBV4-3; D gene: -; clone size: -; CDR3 DNA: TGCGCCAGCAGCCAAGAAGGAGGGAGTTCGGGAACCGGGGAGCTGTTTTTT; CDR3 protein: CASSQEGGSSGTGELFF
J gene: TRBJ1-1; V gene: TRBV7-8; D gene: TRBD1; clone size: -; CDR3 DNA: TGTGCCAGCAGCCTCCGACAGGGGGCAAACACTGAAGCTTTCTTT; CDR3 protein: CASSLRQGANTEAFF
J gene: TRBJ2-7; V gene: TRBV7-2; D gene: -; clone size: -; CDR3 DNA: TGTGCCAGCAGCTTAGCGCCGGGAAGATACGAGCAGTACTTC; CDR3 protein: CASSLAPGRYEQYF
J gene: TRBJ2-3; V gene: TRBV9; D gene: TRBD2; clone size: -; CDR3 DNA: TGTGCCAGCAGCGTGACTAGCGGGAGGGCAGATACGCAGTATTTT; CDR3 protein: CASSVTSGRADTQYF
J gene: TRBJ1-4; V gene: TRBV12-5; D gene: -; clone size: -; CDR3 DNA: TGTGCTAGTTCCGTGGAGAATGAAAAACTGTTTTTT; CDR3 protein: CASSVENEKLFF
J gene: TRBJ2-5; V gene: TRBV30; D gene: TRBD2; clone size: -; CDR3 DNA: TGTGCCTGGGGACTAGCGGGAGCGTGGGAGACCCAGTACTTC; CDR3 protein: CAWGLAGAWETQYF
J gene: TRBJ2-3; V gene: TRBV4-1; D gene: TRBD1; clone size: -; CDR3 DNA: TGCGCCAGCAGCCGCCCGGGACAGGGGACAGATACGCAGTATTTT; CDR3 protein: CASSRPGQGTDTQYF
J gene: TRBJ2-7; V gene: TRBV23-1; D gene: TRBD1; clone size: -; CDR3 DNA: TGCGCCAGCGTATACCGGGACAGGGCCTACGAGCAGTACTTC; CDR3 protein: CASVYRDRAYEQYF
J gene: TRBJ2-5; V gene: TRBV18; D gene: -; clone size: once; CDR3 DNA: TGTGCCAGCTCACCACCGTCGGGAGAGACCCAGTACTTC; CDR3 protein: CASSPPSGETQYF